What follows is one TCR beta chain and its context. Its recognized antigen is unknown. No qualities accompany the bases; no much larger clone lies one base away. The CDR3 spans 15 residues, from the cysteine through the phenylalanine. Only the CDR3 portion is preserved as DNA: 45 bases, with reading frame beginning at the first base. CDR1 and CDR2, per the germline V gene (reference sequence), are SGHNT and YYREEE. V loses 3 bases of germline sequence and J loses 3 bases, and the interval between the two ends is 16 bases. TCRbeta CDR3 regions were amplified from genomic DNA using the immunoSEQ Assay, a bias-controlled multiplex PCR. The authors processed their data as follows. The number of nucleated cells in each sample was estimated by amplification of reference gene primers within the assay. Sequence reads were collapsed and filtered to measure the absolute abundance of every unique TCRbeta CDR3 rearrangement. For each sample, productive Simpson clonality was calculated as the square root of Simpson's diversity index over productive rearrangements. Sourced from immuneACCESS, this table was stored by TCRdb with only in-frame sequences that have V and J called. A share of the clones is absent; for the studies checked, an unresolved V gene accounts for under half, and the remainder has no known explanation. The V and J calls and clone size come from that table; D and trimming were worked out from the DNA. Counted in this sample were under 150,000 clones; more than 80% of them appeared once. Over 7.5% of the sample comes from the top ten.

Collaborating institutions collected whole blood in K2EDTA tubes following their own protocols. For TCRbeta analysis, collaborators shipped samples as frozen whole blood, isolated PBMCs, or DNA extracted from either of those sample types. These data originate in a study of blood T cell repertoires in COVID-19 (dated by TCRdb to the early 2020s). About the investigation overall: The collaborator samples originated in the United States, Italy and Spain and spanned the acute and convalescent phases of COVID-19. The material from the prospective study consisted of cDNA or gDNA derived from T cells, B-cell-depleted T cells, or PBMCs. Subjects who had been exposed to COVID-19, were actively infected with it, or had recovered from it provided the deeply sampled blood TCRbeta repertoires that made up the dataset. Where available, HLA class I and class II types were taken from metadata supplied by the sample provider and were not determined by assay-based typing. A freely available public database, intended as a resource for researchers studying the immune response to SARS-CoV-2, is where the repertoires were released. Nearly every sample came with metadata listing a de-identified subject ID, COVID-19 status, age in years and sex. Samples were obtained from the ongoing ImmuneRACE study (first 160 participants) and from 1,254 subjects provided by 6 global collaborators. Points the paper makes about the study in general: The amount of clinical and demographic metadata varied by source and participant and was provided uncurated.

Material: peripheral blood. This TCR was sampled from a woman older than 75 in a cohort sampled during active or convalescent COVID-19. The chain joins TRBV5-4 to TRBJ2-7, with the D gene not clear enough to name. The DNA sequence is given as TGTGCCAGCAGCTCAAACCCAGTCAACCTCTACGAGCAGTACTTC. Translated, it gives CASSSNPVNLYEQYF.